The 28 T cell receptor beta chains below all came from one sample that was sequenced in a study of shared clonotypes between healthy human individuals. Assay used: immunoSEQ multiplex PCR; TCRdb lists only in-frame clones, some missing. This sample has under 1,100,000 clones; about 76% occur once, and the top ten carry about 1.5%. The sample was memory CD4+ T cells sorted from blood. Subset specified: CD45RA-negative fraction. These receptor sequences come from a man in his late teens or twenties in good health.

The J gene is TRBJ1-6, the V gene TRBV29-1; D call uncertain. CDR1 is SQVTM, CDR2 ANQGSEA, per germline. This CDR3 has 15 amino acids. Trimming removed 2 bases from V and 4 bases from J, with 12 bases in between. Written as DNA, the CDR3 is TGCAGCGTTGAATGGATAGGTGGATATAATTCACCCCTCCACTTT. This encodes CSVEWIGGYNSPLHF.

The rearrangement links TRBV13 to TRBJ1-1, with unresolved D. V was shortened by 3 bases and J by 5 bases, with 10 bases between the two germline ends. The CDR3 extends over 13 amino acids. Per the germline V gene, CDR1 is PRHDT and CDR2 is FYEKMQ (reference sequence). This CDR3 reads CASSLTRRTEAFF. Written as DNA, the CDR3 is TGTGCCAGCAGCTTGACCCGGAGGACTGAAGCTTTCTTT.

This chain uses TRBV19 with TRBJ2-7; 7 bases are a match to TRBD1. V shed 0 bases, J shed 2 bases, and the junction held 10 bases outside the gene matches. CDR3 length: 17 residues. Germline lookup yields CDR1 LNHDA and CDR2 SQIVND (reference sequence). CDR3 residues: CASSIDPTGAHPYEQYF. The CDR3 coding sequence is TGTGCCAGTAGTATAGACCCAACAGGGGCCCACCCCTACGAGCAGTACTTC. The full variable domain, its missing parts supplied by reference TRBV19 and TRBJ2-7, is DGGITQSPKYLFRKEGQNVTLSCEQNLNHDAMYWYRQDPGQGLRLIYYSQIVNDFQKGDIAEGYSVSREKKESFPLTVTSAQKNPTAFYLCASSIDPTGAHPYEQYFGPGTRLTVT.

V and J are TRBV5-1 and TRBJ1-2, with no clear D. V lost 3 bases, J lost 7 bases, and 16 bases lay in between. The CDR3 totals 14 residues. Germline assignment: CDR1 SGHRS and CDR2 YFSETQ. The CDR3, as DNA: TGCGCCAGCAGCTCGGAGGACGGCCTTGGTGGCTACACCTTC. It yields the protein CASSSEDGLGGYTF. Variable domain in full (rest from reference TRBV5-1 and TRBJ1-2): KAGVTQTPRYLIKTRGQQVTLSCSPISGHRSVSWYQQTPGQGLQFLFEYFSETQRNKGNFPGRFSGRQFSNSRSEMNVSTLELGDSALYLCASSSEDGLGGYTFGSGTRLTVV.

In this sample, this clone turned up a few times. The V and J genes are TRBV15 and TRBJ2-5; unclear D gene. The CDR3 has 15 residues. The germline V gene encodes CDR1 LNHNV and CDR2 YYDKDF (reference sequence). V shed 0 bases and J shed 0 bases, with 8 bases lying between them. Here the CDR3 reads CATSRDPTDQETQYF. The CDR3 region has the DNA TGTGCCACCAGCAGAGATCCCACAGACCAAGAGACCCAGTACTTC.

The genes are TRBV5-4 and TRBJ1-5; 8 bases are a match to TRBD1. The V and J ends lost 4 bases and 5 bases, in that order; junction bases with no gene match: 8. Germline V gene sequence: CDR1 SGHNT, CDR2 YYREEE (reference sequence). The CDR3 runs to 15 residues. The CDR3 DNA is TGTGCCAGCAGCCTGGACAGGGCCGTTCATCAGCCCCAGCATTTT. This translates into CASSLDRAVHQPQHF.

This clone was detected once. The genes are TRBV2 and TRBJ2-1; D perhaps matches TRBD2 (5 bases). Germline V CDR1 and CDR2: SNHLY, FYNNEI. V was pared by 6 bases and J by 5 bases, with 14 bases between. The CDR3 extends over 14 amino acids. The CDR3 spells CASSPWTQNNEQFF. Here the CDR3 DNA reads TGTGCCAGCAGCCCATGGACTCAGAACAATGAGCAGTTCTTC.

This chain uses TRBV7-2 with TRBJ2-7, with TRBD2 matching 8 bases. The J segment lost 4 bases and the V segment lost 0 bases, leaving 5 bases of the junction unmatched. Germline V gene lookup returns CDR1 SGHTA and CDR2 FQGNSA. This CDR3 region has 15 residues. CDR3 in DNA: TGTGCCAGCAGCTTAGCCGGGAGGGCCTGGTACGAGCAGTACTTC. Translated, it gives CASSLAGRAWYEQYF.

The gene calls are TRBV10-2 and TRBJ2-5; D is possibly TRBD2 (7 bases). Germline values: CDR1 WSHSY, CDR2 SAAADI. CDR3 length equals 14 residues. V was trimmed by 3 bases and J by 7 bases, leaving 15 bases between them. The CDR3 loop is CASSDVGGGGTQYF. The CDR3 DNA follows: TGCGCCAGCAGTGATGTGGGGGGGGGCGGGACCCAGTACTTC.

With respect to this clone: This sample includes further DNA sequences coding for the same CDR3. The V gene is TRBV28, the J gene TRBJ1-2; D call uncertain. Trimming took 2 bases from V and 3 from J, leaving 7 bases between them. CDR1 is MDHEN, CDR2 SYDVKM, per germline. CDR3 length: 13 amino acids. DNA of the CDR3: TGTGCCAGCAGTTTAGTCACAGACTATGGCTACACCTTC. Translating gives CASSLVTDYGYTF.

The chain joins TRBV6-5 to TRBJ2-5, with 9 bases aligning to TRBD1. With 2 bases clipped from V and 5 bases from J, the junction kept 6 bases outside the gene matches. In germline, CDR1 is MNHEY, CDR2 SVGAGI. The CDR3 contains 15 residues. For the CDR3, the DNA is TGTGCCAGCAGTTACCAGGGACAGGGATGGGAGACCCAGTACTTC. The encoded protein is CASSYQGQGWETQYF.

This clone was counted between two and nine times. The chain recombines TRBV6-1 with TRBJ2-7; D is possibly TRBD1 or TRBD2 (5 bases each). The germline V gene has CDR1 MNHNS and CDR2 SASEGT. The CDR3 runs to 12 residues. V lost 4 bases and J 6 bases, leaving 10 bases between the germline ends. The CDR3 protein is CASSASGREQYF. The CDR3 DNA reads TGTGCCAGCAGTGCGTCGGGGCGCGAGCAGTACTTC.

This chain links TRBV29-1 with TRBJ1-5; D is uncertain. The CDR3 is 12 amino acids. Germline values: CDR1 SQVTM, CDR2 ANQGSEA. Deletions cut 6 bases from V and 1 base from J, with 7 bases between. This CDR3 reads CSVKVSNQPQHF. In DNA form, the CDR3 reads TGCAGCGTCAAGGTGAGCAATCAGCCCCAGCATTTT.

This clone was picked up a small number of times. The chain combines TRBV7-2 with TRBJ2-7; a weak D match, TRBD1 (5 bases). V was pared by 5 bases and J by 0 bases, with 14 bases between. CDR1 is SGHTA, CDR2 FQGNSA, per germline. The CDR3 totals 15 residues. CDR3 region: CASSISQGLSYEQYF. The CDR3 DNA reads as TGTGCCAGCAGCATCTCGCAGGGCCTCTCCTACGAGCAGTACTTC.

The rearrangement links TRBV6-5 to TRBJ1-1, with D perhaps matching TRBD1 (6 bases). With 0 bases removed from V and 4 bases from J, the gap between germline ends came to 12 bases. Germline V gene sequence: CDR1 MNHEY, CDR2 SVGAGI. The CDR3 extends over 15 amino acids. For the CDR3, the DNA is TGTGCCAGCAGTTACTCCACAGGGTTCGGCACTGAAGCTTTCTTT. This translates into CASSYSTGFGTEAFF.

The J gene is TRBJ1-1, the V gene TRBV5-4; 9 bases are shared with TRBD1. CDR1 and CDR2 (germline): SGHNT, YYREEE (reference sequence). The CDR3 spans 13 residues. V dropped 0 bases and J dropped 11; count of bases not matched to a gene: 5. The CDR3 protein is CASSLAGQGGAFF. The CDR3 DNA reads as TGTGCCAGCAGCTTGGCGGGACAGGGAGGTGCTTTCTTT.

The genes are TRBV5-1 and TRBJ1-2; weak D call: TRBD1 (5 bases). This CDR3 has 13 residues. V was clipped by 4 bases and J by 6 bases, with 13 bases between them. Germline CDR1 SGHRS, CDR2 YFSETQ. The CDR3 spells CASSTRESHGYTF. The CDR3 DNA sequence: TGCGCCAGCAGCACCAGGGAAAGCCATGGCTACACCTTC. The full variable domain, in which reference TRBV5-1 and TRBJ1-2 provide the parts outside the CDR3, is KAGVTQTPRYLIKTRGQQVTLSCSPISGHRSVSWYQQTPGQGLQFLFEYFSETQRNKGNFPGRFSGRQFSNSRSEMNVSTLELGDSALYLCASSTRESHGYTFGSGTRLTVV.

This clone was observed many times. The V and J genes are TRBV14 and TRBJ2-7, with 9 bases aligning to TRBD1. The junction had 4 bases not matched to a gene; V was cut back by 5 bases and J by 5 bases. The CDR3 is 13 residues long. Germline assignment: CDR1 SGHDN and CDR2 FVKESK. As DNA, the CDR3 is TGTGCCAGCAGCTTAACAGGGGGCAACGAGCAGTACTTC. Translation gives CASSLTGGNEQYF.

This chain uses TRBV5-4 with TRBJ2-7; 7 bases map to TRBD2. V lost 6 bases, J lost 6 bases, and 12 bases stayed unmatched. The CDR3 is 14 residues long. Germline CDR1 SGHNT, CDR2 YYREEE (reference sequence). CDR3 nucleotide sequence: TGTGCCAGCACAAAAGCGGGACTCTCGGCCGAGCAGTACTTC. It is translated as CASTKAGLSAEQYF.

This chain connects TRBV19 to TRBJ1-2; unclear D gene. V lost 4 bases and J lost 4, with 16 bases in between. The germline V gene has CDR1 LNHDA and CDR2 SQIVND (reference sequence). The CDR3 is made up of 15 amino acids. CDR3 amino acids: CASSSEAEAVYGYTF. As DNA, the CDR3 is TGTGCCAGTAGTAGTGAAGCGGAGGCCGTCTATGGCTACACCTTC.

The chain carries TRBV10-3 and TRBJ2-7, with D maybe TRBD2 (7 bases). The ends were cut back, 6 bases at V and 4 bases at J, with 13 bases in the middle. Germline V gene sequence: CDR1 ENHRY, CDR2 SYGVKD. The CDR3 has 13 amino acids. The CDR3 nucleotides are TGTGCCATCAGCGGGGGGCCCTTTTACGAGCAGTACTTC. Translation: CAISGGPFYEQYF.

This clone occurred once. The V and J genes are TRBV27 and TRBJ2-2; possible D gene TRBD1, 6 bases. Trimming stripped 2 bases from V and 0 bases from J, with 10 bases between. The germline gives CDR1 MNHEY, CDR2 SMNVEV (reference sequence). The CDR3 spans 16 residues. CDR3 in amino acids: CASSLLAGANTGELFF. The CDR3 DNA follows: TGTGCCAGCAGTTTACTAGCAGGGGCGAACACCGGGGAGCTGTTTTTT.

The chain has TRBV5-1 and TRBJ1-4; D unclear. Trimming pared 4 bases from V and 4 bases from J, leaving 8 bases between. The CDR3 runs 13 residues. CDR1 is SGHRS, CDR2 YFSETQ, per germline. CDR3: CASSGNNNEKLFF. Written as DNA, the CDR3 is TGCGCCAGCAGCGGGAATAATAATGAAAAACTGTTTTTT.

This clone appeared a single time. The V and J genes are TRBV15 and TRBJ1-3; D unclear. V was cut by 0 bases and J by 8 bases, with 11 bases left in between. Germline lookup yields CDR1 LNHNV and CDR2 YYDKDF (reference sequence). CDR3 size: 14 residues. The chain's CDR3 is CATSRDLRRDTIYF. The DNA of the CDR3 is TGTGCCACCAGCAGAGATTTAAGAAGGGACACCATATATTTT. Looking up the rest from reference TRBV15 and TRBJ1-3 gives the full variable domain: DAMVIQNPRYQVTQFGKPVTLSCSQTLNHNVMYWYQQKSSQAPKLLFHYYDKDFNNEADTPDNFQSRRPNTSFCFLDIRSPGLGDTAMYLCATSRDLRRDTIYFGEGSWLTVV.

The chain is built from TRBV6-1 and TRBJ1-2, with a tentative D call TRBD1 (6 bases). This CDR3 spans 14 amino acids. Germline loops: CDR1 MNHNS, CDR2 SASEGT. V dropped 4 bases and J dropped 1 base, with 10 bases sitting between them. CDR3 DNA: TGTGCCAGCAGTGCCCAGGGGCATAACTATGGCTACACCTTC. Translation: CASSAQGHNYGYTF.

With regard to this clone: The same CDR3 arises from other DNA sequences in this sample as well. The chain combines TRBV7-2 with TRBJ2-7; D not resolved. Germline V gene lookup returns CDR1 SGHTA and CDR2 FQGNSA. CDR3 length: 14 amino acids. The ends were cut back, 0 bases at V and 2 bases at J, with 8 bases in the middle. The CDR3 spells CASSLARLAYEQYF. The CDR3 bases are TGTGCCAGCAGCTTAGCCCGTCTGGCCTACGAGCAGTACTTC.

In this sample, this clone turned up a few times. This chain uses TRBV19 with TRBJ2-2; no firm D call. Trimming shortened V by 7 bases and J by 4 bases, and 13 bases separated the two germline ends. There are 14 residues in the CDR3. The germline V gene has CDR1 LNHDA and CDR2 SQIVND (reference sequence). This chain's CDR3 is CASTKTHLTGELFF. CDR3 coding DNA: TGTGCCAGTACTAAGACTCACCTCACCGGGGAGCTGTTTTTT.

The rearrangement joins TRBV28 to TRBJ2-5; TRBD1 or TRBD2 may be the D gene (5 bases each). CDR3 size: 14 residues. V shed 6 bases and J shed 5 bases, with 16 bases lying between them. CDR1 MDHEN and CDR2 SYDVKM come from the germline V gene. The CDR3 sequence: CASRMGPGKETQYF. CDR3 nucleotide sequence: TGTGCCAGCAGGATGGGACCGGGGAAGGAGACCCAGTACTTC.